The present TCR beta chain was sequenced within a study of CXCR3-negative and CXCR3-positive naive CD8 T cells. Whole-study results and caveats: Hydrophobicity of TRB CDR3s was greater in CXCR3-positive naive cells than in CXCR3-negative naive cells.

5' RACE that incorporated UMI labels was used to prepare the TRB cDNA libraries. TCRdb re-called the 5' RACE reads and shows each CDR3 protein once, DNA omitted. The sample has approximately 48,000 distinct CDR3 sequences; the top ten hold around 0.51%. Note on this clonotype: Its antigen remains unidentified.

The sample was naive CXCR3+ CD8+ T cells from blood. Specified subset: CD45RO-CCR7+CD27+CD95- naive CD8+ T cells expressing CXCR3 (TNR3+). The TCR comes from a human donor in good health. Some clones in this sample may be carry-over from other donors' samples.

The CDR3 sequence is CASSLGDRSYQPQHF. The gene calls are TRBV5-1 and TRBJ1-5; TCRdb names TRBD1, which stays unverified in the absence of DNA. The CDR3 contains 15 residues. The germline V gene has CDR1 SGHRS and CDR2 YFSETQ.